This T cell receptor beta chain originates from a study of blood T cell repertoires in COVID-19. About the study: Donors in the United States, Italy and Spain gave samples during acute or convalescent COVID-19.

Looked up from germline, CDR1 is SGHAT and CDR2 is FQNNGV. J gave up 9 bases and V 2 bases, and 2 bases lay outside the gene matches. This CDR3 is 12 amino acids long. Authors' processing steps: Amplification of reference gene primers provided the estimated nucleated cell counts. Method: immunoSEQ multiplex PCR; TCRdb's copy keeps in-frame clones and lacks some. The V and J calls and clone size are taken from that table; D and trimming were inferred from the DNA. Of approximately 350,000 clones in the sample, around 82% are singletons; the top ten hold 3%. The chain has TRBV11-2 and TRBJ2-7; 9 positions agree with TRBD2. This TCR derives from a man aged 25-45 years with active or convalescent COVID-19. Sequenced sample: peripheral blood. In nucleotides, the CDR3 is TGTGCCAGCAGCTTACGTAGCGGGAGGCAGTACTTC. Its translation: CASSLRSGRQYF. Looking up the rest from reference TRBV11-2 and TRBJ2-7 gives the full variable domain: EAGVAQSPRYKIIEKRQSVAFWCNPISGHATLYWYQQILGQGPKLLIQFQNNGVVDDSQLPKDRFSAERLKGVDSTLKIQPAKLEDSAVYLCASSLRSGRQYFGPGTRLTVT.